The 3 T cell receptor beta chains below were found in one sample sequenced in a study of molecular identifiers for immune sequencing clone quantification. TCRdb fed the PCR reads into MiXCR, producing one record per CDR3 protein. The sample holds about 510,000 distinct CDR3 sequences, 20% to 25% seen once. Sequenced material: naive CD8+ T cells from blood, with Jurkat cell RNA spiked in. The subset is: FACS-sorted CD8+CD4-CCR7+CD45RA+ naive T cells. Source of these receptors: a human donor in good health. Some libraries in this study had Jurkat cell RNA spiked in.

Concerning this clonotype itself: This may come from a read error, since a much larger clone is one base off. The gene calls are TRBV20-1 and TRBJ1-5; 10 bases align to TRBD1. The V gene's germline CDR1 is DFQATT and CDR2 SNEGSKA (reference sequence). The CDR3 extends over 14 amino acids. Here the CDR3 reads CGARGTGGNQPQHF. The CDR3 nucleotides read TGCGGTGCTAGAGGGACAGGGGGCAATCAGCCCCAGCATTTT.

This clonotype was picked up one time. This chain links TRBV19 with TRBJ2-2; D gene ambiguous. Germline-derived CDR1 and CDR2 are LNHDA and SQIVND (reference sequence). This CDR3 spans 13 amino acids. Trimming took off 2 bases at V and 7 bases at J, with 8 bases between the two ends. The CDR3 is CASSIMQNGELFF. Here the CDR3 DNA reads TGTGCCAGTAGTATAATGCAGAACGGGGAGCTGTTTTTT. Full variable domain (outside the CDR3, taken from reference TRBV19 and TRBJ2-2): DGGITQSPKYLFRKEGQNVTLSCEQNLNHDAMYWYRQDPGQGLRLIYYSQIVNDFQKGDIAEGYSVSREKKESFPLTVTSAQKNPTAFYLCASSIMQNGELFFGEGSRLTVL.

This clonotype was observed a few times. The chain carries TRBV6-2 or TRBV6-3 and TRBJ2-7; 9 nucleotides agree with TRBD2. The CDR3 consists of 19 residues. Trimming cost V 0 bases and J 5 bases; bases outside gene matches: 17. Germline V gene sequence: CDR1 MNHEY, CDR2 SVGEGT. The CDR3 protein is CASSYSTALLREGSHEQYF. DNA for the CDR3: TGTGCCAGCAGTTACTCTACGGCCCTGTTGCGGGAGGGGAGCCACGAGCAGTACTTC.